The 2 T cell receptor beta chains below come from one sample, sequenced in a study of cytomegalovirus exposure and HLA in healthy donors. Vbeta (60) and Jbeta (13) primers were used in the PCR. The repertoire was sequenced with immunoSEQ multiplex PCR; TCRdb's copy has only in-frame clones and lacks some. This table has some 200,000 clones, under 90% appearing once. Sequencing was carried out using PBMCs. The receptors shown here come from a boy aged 2 to 9 in good health and CMV-seronegative.

The rearrangement uses TRBV27 and TRBJ1-1; no clear D. The germline V and J ends were trimmed by 4 bases and 6 bases, with 6 bases remaining between them. Per germline, CDR1 MNHEY and CDR2 SMNVEV (reference sequence). The CDR3 covers 11 residues. This CDR3 is CASSSSPEAFF. The CDR3 region has the DNA TGTGCCAGCAGTTCTAGTCCTGAAGCTTTCTTT.

A single count supports this clone. CDR3 sequence (DNA): TGTGCCATCAGTCAGAACAGGGTCACCGGGGAGCTGTTTTTT. Its protein product is CAISQNRVTGELFF. The V gene is TRBV10-3, the J gene TRBJ2-2; tentative D call: TRBD1 (6 bases). Trimming pared 5 bases from V and 4 bases from J, leaving 11 bases between. The CDR3 has 14 amino acids. The germline gives CDR1 ENHRY, CDR2 SYGVKD.